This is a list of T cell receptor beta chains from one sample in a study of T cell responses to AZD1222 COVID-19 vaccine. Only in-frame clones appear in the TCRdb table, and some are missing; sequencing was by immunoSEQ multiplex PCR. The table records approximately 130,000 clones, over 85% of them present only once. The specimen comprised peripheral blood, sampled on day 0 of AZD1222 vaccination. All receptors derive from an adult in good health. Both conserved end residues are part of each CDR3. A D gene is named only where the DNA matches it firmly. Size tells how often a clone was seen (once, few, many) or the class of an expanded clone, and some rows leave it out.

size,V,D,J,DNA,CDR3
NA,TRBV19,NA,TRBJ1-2,TGTGCCAGTAGGGGGGACTTCCTCATAGGCTACACCTTC,CASRGDFLIGYTF
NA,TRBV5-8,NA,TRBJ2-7,TGTGCCAGCAGCTCGAGAGTCGTCTACGAGCAGTACTTC,CASSSRVVYEQYF
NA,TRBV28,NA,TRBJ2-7,TGTGCCAGCAGTTTGATAACAGGGATCTTCTCCTACGAGCAGTACTTC,CASSLITGIFSYEQYF
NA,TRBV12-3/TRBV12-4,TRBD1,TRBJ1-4,TGTGCCAGCAAACAGGGGAGGGAAAAACTGTTTTTT,CASKQGREKLFF
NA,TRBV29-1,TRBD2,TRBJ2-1,TGCAGCGTTGGACTAGCGGGAGTAAAGTCCTACAATGAGCAGTTCTTC,CSVGLAGVKSYNEQFF
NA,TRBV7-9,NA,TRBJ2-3,TGTGCCAGCAGCTCCGTAGCGAGCACAGATACGCAGTATTTT,CASSSVASTDTQYF
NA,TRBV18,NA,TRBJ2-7,TGTGCCAGCTCACCCCCCTGGGGGGCGAGCGCAGTGCAGTACTTC,CASSPPWGASAVQYF
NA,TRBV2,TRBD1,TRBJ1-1,TGTGCCAGCAGAGAGGGACAGCGGAACACTGAAGCTTTCTTT,CASREGQRNTEAFF
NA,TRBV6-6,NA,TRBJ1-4,TGTGCCAGCAGTTACTGGCCCGAAGCGGCGGGCGAAAAACTGTTTTTT,CASSYWPEAAGEKLFF
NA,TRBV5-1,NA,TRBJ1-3,TGCGCCAGCAGCTTGGGTCGGATCTCTGGAAACACCATATATTTT,CASSLGRISGNTIYF
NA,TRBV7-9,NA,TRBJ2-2,TGTGCCAGCAGTGGCGCCGGGGAGCTGTTTTTT,CASSGAGELFF
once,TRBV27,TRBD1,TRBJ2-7,TGTGCCAGCAGCGGTCTAATAGGACAGGGCTCGTACGAGCAGTACTTC,CASSGLIGQGSYEQYF
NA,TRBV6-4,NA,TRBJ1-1,TGTGCCAGCAGTGACCCGCAGACTACTATGAACACTGAAGCTTTCTTT,CASSDPQTTMNTEAFF
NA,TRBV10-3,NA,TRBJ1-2,TGTGCCATCAGCAGGGAAGGGAATGGCTACACCTTC,CAISREGNGYTF
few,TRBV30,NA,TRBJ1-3,TGTGCCTGGGACAACAATAGTGGAAACACCATATATTTT,CAWDNNSGNTIYF
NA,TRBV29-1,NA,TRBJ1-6,TGCAGCGCCTCCCTCGACGGGATGGGGAATTCACCCCTCCACTTT,CSASLDGMGNSPLHF
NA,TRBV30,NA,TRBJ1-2,TGTGCCTGGAGTGTAAGCAGGGAAGGCTACACCTTC,CAWSVSREGYTF
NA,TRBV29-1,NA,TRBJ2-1,TGCAGCGTTCTGTCCTTCAATGAGCAGTTCTTC,CSVLSFNEQFF
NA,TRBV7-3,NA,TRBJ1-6,TGTGCCAGCAGCACGACCCCGAATTCACCCCTCCACTTT,CASSTTPNSPLHF
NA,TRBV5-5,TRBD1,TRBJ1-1,TGTGCCAGCAGCCAATTACAGGGGGCGAGCACTGAAGCTTTCTTT,CASSQLQGASTEAFF
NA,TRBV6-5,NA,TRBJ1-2,TGTGCCAGCGCAGACCGATTATATGGCTACACCTTC,CASADRLYGYTF
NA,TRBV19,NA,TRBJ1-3,TGTGCCAGTAGTATCGTCGAGGGCTCTGGAAACACCATATATTTT,CASSIVEGSGNTIYF
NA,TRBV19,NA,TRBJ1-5,TGTGCCAGTAGTATAGACAGGGAAGATCAGCCCCAGCATTTT,CASSIDREDQPQHF
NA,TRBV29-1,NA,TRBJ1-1,TGCAGCGTTGAAAAGTCACAGGTCAACACTGAAGCTTTCTTT,CSVEKSQVNTEAFF